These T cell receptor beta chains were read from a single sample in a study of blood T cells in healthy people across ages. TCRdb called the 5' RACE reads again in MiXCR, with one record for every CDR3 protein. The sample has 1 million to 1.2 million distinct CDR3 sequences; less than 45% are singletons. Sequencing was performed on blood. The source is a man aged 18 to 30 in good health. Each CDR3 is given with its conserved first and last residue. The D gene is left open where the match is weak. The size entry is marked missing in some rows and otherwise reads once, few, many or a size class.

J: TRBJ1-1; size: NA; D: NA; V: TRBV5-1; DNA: TGCGCCAGCAGCTTGAGGTTCAGGAGTGAAGCTTTCTTT; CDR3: CASSLRFRSEAFF
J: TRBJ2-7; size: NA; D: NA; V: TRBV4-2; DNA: TGTGCCAGCAGCCAAGAGAACAGCGTCTCCTACGAGCAGTACTTC; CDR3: CASSQENSVSYEQYF
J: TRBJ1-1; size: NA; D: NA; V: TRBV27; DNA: TGTGCCAGCAGCCAGTCCCACACGAACACTGAAGCTTTCTTT; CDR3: CASSQSHTNTEAFF
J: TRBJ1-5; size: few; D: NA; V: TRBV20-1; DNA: TGCAGTGCTCTCTGGACAGAAACCCTGAATATTCATCAGCCCCAGCATTTT; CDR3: CSALWTETLNIHQPQHF
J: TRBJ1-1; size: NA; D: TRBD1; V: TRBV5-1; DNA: TGCGCCGGCAGCTTGGCCAGTTTCGACAGGGAGGGCACTGAAGCTTTCTTT; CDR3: CAGSLASFDREGTEAFF
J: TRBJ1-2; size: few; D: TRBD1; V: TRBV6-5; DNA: TGTGCCAGCAGTTACTCAATTGGAGGGACAGGAGCTAACTATGGCTACACCTTC; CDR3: CASSYSIGGTGANYGYTF
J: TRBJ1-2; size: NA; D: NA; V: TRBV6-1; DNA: TGTGCCAGCAGTCCAGACAGGCGTGGAGGCTACACCTTC; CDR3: CASSPDRRGGYTF
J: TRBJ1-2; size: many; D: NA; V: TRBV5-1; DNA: TGCGCCAGCAGCTTCGGCCAGAACTATGGCTACACCTTC; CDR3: CASSFGQNYGYTF
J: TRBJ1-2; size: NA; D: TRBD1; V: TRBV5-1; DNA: TGCGCCAGCGCCCCGGGACAGCGCGAAGTCGGGGTCTATGGCTACACCTTC; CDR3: CASAPGQREVGVYGYTF
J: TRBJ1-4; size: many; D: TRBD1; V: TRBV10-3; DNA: TGTGCCATCAGTGCGACCATGGGACAGGGGAGTAATGAAAAACTGTTTTTT; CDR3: CAISATMGQGSNEKLFF
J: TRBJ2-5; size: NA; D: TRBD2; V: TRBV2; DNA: TGTGCCAGCAGTACCTCGCGGGGGGTAGTATTGTCCCAGTACTTC; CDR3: CASSTSRGVVLSQYF
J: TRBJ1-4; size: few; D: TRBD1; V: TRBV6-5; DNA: TGTGCCAGCAGCATTGACAGGGAGGGTGAAAAACTGTTTTTT; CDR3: CASSIDREGEKLFF
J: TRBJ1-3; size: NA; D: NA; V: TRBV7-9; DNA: TGTGCCAGCACCGGGCGAGACTCTGGAAACACCATATATTTT; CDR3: CASTGRDSGNTIYF
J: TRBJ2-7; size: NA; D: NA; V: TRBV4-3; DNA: TGCGCCAGCAGCCTTAGTCTGGGCGATTCCTACGAGCAGTACTTC; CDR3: CASSLSLGDSYEQYF
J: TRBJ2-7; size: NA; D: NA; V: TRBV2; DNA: TGTGCCAGCTTCGGGGACACACACAATGAGCAGTACTTC; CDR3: CASFGDTHNEQYF
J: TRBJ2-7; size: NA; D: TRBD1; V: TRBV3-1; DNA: TGTGCCAGCAGCTCGACAGGGGGATCCTACAATGAGCAGTACTTC; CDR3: CASSSTGGSYNEQYF
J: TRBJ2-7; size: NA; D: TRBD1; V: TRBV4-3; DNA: TGCGCCAGCAGCCACGGGACAGACGCCCCTTCCTACGAGCAGTACTTC; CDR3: CASSHGTDAPSYEQYF
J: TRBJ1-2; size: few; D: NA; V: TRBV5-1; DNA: TGCGCCAGCAGCTTGAGGTTTTTGGCGTCGGTTGATGCTACGGACTATGGCTACACCTTC; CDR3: CASSLRFLASVDATDYGYTF
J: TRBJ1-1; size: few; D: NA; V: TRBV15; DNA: TGTGCCACCAGCAGAGTTGGGAACACTGAAGCTTTCTTT; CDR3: CATSRVGNTEAFF
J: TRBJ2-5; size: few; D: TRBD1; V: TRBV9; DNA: TGTGCCAGCAGCGTAGGGACAGGGCTAGTCAAGGAGACCCAGTACTTC; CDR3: CASSVGTGLVKETQYF
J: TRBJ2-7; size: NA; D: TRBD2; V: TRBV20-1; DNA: TGCAGTGCTAGCGGACTAGCGGGGGGGAGCTCCTACAATGAGCAGTACTTC; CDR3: CSASGLAGGSSYNEQYF
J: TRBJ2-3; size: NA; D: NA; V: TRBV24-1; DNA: TGTGCCACCAGTGATTTGCGGGCAGGGCCCGAATTCACTAGCACAGATACGCAGTATTTT; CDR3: CATSDLRAGPEFTSTDTQYF
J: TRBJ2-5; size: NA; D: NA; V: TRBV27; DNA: TGTGCCAGCAGCCGATACGATCGGGGGATACAAGAGACCCAGTACTTC; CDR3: CASSRYDRGIQETQYF
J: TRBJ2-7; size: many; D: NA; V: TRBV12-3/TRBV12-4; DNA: TGTGCCAGCAGTTTAGTAGTTGGCGAGCAGTACTTC; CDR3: CASSLVVGEQYF
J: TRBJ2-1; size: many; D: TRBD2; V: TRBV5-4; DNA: TGTGCCAGCAGCTTGGGTGGACTAGTGGATGAGCAGTTCTTC; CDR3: CASSLGGLVDEQFF